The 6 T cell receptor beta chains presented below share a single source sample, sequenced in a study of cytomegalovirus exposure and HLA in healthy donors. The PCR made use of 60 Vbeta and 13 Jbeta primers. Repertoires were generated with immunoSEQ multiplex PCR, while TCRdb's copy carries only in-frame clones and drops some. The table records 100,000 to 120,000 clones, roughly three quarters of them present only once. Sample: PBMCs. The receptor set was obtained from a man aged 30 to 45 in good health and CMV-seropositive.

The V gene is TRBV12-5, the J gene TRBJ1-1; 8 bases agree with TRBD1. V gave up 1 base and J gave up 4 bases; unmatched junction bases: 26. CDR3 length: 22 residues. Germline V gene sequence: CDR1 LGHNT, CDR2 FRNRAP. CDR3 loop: CASGLGQGTLSVNVLSGTEAFF. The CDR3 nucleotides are TGTGCTAGTGGTTTGGGACAGGGGACGCTCTCAGTAAATGTTTTGTCTGGCACTGAAGCTTTCTTT.

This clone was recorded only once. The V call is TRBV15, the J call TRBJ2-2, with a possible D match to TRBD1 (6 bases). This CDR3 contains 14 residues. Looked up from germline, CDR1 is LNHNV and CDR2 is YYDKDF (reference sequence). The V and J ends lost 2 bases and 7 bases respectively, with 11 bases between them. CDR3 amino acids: CATSRNRADGELFF. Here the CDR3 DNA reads TGTGCCACCAGCAGAAACAGGGCGGACGGGGAGCTGTTTTTT.

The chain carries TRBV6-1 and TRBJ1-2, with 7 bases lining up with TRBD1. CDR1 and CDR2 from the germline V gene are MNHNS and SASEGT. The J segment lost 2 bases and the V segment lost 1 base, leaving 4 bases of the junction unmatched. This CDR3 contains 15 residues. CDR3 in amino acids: CASSEGQGVNYGYTF. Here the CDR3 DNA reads TGTGCCAGCAGTGAAGGACAGGGCGTAAACTATGGCTACACCTTC.

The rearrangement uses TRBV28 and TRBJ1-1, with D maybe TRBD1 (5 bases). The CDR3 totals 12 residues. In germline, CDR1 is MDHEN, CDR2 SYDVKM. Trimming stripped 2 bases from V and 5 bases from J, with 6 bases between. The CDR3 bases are TGTGCCAGCAGTTTAGCAGGGACTGAAGCTTTCTTT. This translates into CASSLAGTEAFF.

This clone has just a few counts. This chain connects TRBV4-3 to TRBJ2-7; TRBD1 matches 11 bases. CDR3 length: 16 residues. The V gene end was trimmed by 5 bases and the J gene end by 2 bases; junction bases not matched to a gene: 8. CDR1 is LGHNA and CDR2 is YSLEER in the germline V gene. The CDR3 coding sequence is TGCGCCAGCAGCGAAGGACAGGGGGCTGGGACCTACGAGCAGTACTTC. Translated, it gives CASSEGQGAGTYEQYF.

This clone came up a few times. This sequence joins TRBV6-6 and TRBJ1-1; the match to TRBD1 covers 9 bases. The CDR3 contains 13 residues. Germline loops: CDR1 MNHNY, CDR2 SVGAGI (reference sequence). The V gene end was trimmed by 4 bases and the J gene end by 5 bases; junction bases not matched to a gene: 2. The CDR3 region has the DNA TGTGCCAGCAGTTCCGGGACAGGGACTGAAGCTTTCTTT. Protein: CASSSGTGTEAFF.